This T cell receptor beta chain is from a study of beta chain features in type 1 diabetes. Study results and caveats: TCRB CDR3s from Type 1 diabetes patients were moderately but significantly shorter in all four CD4+ subsets. Individuals with type 1 diabetes displayed fewer insertions and more deletions at VDJ junctions. PCR might show a preference for shorter templates, equally across patients and controls.

The CDR3 sequence is 14 residues long. Germline V gene data show CDR1 as SEHNR and CDR2 as FQNEAQ (reference sequence). V gave up 8 bases and J gave up 6 bases, with 19 bases separating them. Since all of the isolated RNA was reverse transcribed, expressed TCRB transcripts were what got sequenced. Average reads for naive, central memory and regulatory T cell samples were about 4 million. The table came from immunoSEQ multiplex PCR; TCRdb's copy has only in-frame clones and leaves some out. Of 350,000 to 400,000 clones listed, around 12% are singletons. Sorted CD4+ subsets: naive, central memory, regulatory, stem cell-like memory (CD45RO/CCR7/CD25/CD127/CD95/CD27 panel). A note on this clone: Antigen specificity is unknown.

The sequencing sample was made of naive CD4+ T cells from blood. The receptor was isolated from a woman between 18 and 29 years old with type 1 diabetes. V gene TRBV7-9 combines with J gene TRBJ1-2, with no clear D. This chain's CDR3 is CASGSGLKNNGYTF. The DNA for the CDR3 is TGTGCCAGCGGCTCCGGACTGAAGAATAATGGCTACACCTTC. Together with reference TRBV7-9 and TRBJ1-2, the CDR3 gives the full variable domain: DTGVSQNPRHKITKRGQNVTFRCDPISEHNRLYWYRQTLGQGPEFLTYFQNEAQLEKSRLLSDRFSAERPKGSFSTLEIQRTEQGDSAMYLCASGSGLKNNGYTFGSGTRLTVV.